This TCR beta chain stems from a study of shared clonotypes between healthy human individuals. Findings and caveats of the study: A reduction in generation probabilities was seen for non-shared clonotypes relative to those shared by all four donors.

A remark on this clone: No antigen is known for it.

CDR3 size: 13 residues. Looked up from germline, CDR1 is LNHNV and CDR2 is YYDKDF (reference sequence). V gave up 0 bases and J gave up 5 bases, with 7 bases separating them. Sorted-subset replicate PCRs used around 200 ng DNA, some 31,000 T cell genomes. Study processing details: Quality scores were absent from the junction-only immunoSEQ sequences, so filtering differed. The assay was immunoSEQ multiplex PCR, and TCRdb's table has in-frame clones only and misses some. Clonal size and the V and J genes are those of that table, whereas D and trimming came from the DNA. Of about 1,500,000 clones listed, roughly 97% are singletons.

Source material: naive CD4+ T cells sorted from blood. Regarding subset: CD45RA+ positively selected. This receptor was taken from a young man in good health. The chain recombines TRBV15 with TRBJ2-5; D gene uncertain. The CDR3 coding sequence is TGTGCCACCAGCAGAGACAGGATGGAGACCCAGTACTTC. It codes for CATSRDRMETQYF.